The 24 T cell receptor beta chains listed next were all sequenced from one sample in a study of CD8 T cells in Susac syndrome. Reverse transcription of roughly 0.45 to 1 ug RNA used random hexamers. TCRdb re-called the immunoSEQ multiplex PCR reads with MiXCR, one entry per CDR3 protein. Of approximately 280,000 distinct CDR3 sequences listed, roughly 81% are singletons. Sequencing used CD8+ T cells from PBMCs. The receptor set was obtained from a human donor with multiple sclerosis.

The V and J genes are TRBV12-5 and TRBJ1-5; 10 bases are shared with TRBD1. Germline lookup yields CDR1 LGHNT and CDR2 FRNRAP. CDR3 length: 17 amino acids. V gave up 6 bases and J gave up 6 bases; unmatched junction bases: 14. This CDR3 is CASGHGPMTGGGQPQHF. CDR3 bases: TGTGCTAGTGGCCACGGCCCAATGACAGGGGGCGGTCAGCCCCAGCATTTT.

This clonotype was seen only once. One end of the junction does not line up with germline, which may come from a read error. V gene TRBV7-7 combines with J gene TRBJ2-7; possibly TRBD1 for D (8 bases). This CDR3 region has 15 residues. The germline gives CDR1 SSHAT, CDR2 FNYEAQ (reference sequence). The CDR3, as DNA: TGTGCTAGCAGCAGCGGGACAGGCTACGGCTACGAGCAGTACTTC. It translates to CASSSGTGYGYEQYF.

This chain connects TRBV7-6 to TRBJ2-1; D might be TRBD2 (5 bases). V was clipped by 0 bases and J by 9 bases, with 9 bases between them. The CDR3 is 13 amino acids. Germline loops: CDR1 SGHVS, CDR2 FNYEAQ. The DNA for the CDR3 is TGTGCCAGCAGCTTAGCCTTCGGAGGTGAGCAGTTCTTC. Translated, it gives CASSLAFGGEQFF.

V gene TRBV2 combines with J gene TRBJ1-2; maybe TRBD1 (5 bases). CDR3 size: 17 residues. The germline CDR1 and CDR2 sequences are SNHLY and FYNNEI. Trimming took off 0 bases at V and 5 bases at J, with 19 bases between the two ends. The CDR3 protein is CASSEAGQDQENYGYTF. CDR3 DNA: TGTGCCAGCAGTGAAGCGGGGCAGGACCAAGAAAATTATGGCTACACCTTC. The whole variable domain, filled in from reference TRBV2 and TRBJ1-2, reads EPEVTQTPSHQVTQMGQEVILRCVPISNHLYFYWYRQILGQKVEFLVSFYNNEISEKSEIFDDQFSVERPDGSNFTLKIRSTKLEDSAMYFCASSEAGQDQENYGYTFGSGTRLTVV.

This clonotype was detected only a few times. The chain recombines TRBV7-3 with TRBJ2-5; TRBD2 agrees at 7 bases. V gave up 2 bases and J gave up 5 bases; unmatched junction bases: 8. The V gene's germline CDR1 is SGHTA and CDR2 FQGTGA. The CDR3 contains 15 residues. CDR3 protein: CASSLSQRGGETQYF. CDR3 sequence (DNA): TGTGCCAGCAGCTTATCCCAGCGGGGCGGGGAGACCCAGTACTTC.

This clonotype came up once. The CDR3 DNA reads TGCAGTGTCACCGGGACAGGGGACCAGCCCCAGCATTTT. As protein: CSVTGTGDQPQHF. The chain has TRBV20-1 and TRBJ1-5; 10 positions match TRBD1. The J segment lost 7 bases and the V segment lost 7 bases, leaving 7 bases of the junction unmatched. Germline CDR1 and CDR2: DFQATT and SNEGSKA (reference sequence). CDR3 size: 13 residues.

The CDR3 bases are TGTGCCAGCAGTTACGGGGGAGAGGGGATGAAGAGTGAAGCTTTCTTT. This gives the protein CASSYGGEGMKSEAFF. The V gene is TRBV6-5, the J gene TRBJ1-1; D possibly corresponds to TRBD1 (5 bases). CDR3 length equals 16 residues. The germline V gene encodes CDR1 MNHEY and CDR2 SVGAGI. The V and J ends lost 2 bases and 7 bases respectively, with 20 bases between them.

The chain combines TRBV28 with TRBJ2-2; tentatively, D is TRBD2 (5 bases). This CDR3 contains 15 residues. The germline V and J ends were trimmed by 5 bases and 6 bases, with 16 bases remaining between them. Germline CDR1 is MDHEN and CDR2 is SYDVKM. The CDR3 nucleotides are TGTGCCAGCAGTCCCCGTGAGGGATTGTCCGGGGAGCTGTTTTTT. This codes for CASSPREGLSGELFF.

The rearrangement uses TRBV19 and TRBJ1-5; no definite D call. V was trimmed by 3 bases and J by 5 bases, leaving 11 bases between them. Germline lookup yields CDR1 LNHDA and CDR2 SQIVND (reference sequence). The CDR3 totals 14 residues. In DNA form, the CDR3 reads TGTGCCAGTAGTATTCGGGATTTGGATCAGCCCCAGCATTTT. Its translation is CASSIRDLDQPQHF.

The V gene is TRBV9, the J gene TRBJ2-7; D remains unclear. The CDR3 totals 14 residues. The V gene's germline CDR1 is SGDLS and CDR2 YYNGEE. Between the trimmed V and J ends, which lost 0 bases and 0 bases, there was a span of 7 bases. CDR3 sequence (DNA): TGTGCCAGCAGCGTAGATGGATTCTCCTACGAGCAGTACTTC. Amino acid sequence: CASSVDGFSYEQYF.

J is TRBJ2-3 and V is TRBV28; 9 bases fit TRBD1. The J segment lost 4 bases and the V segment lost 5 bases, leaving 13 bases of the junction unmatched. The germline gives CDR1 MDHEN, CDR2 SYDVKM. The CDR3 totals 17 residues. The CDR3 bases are TGTGCCAGCAGTATGAGAGGGACAGGGACCTTGTCAGATACGCAGTATTTT. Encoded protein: CASSMRGTGTLSDTQYF.

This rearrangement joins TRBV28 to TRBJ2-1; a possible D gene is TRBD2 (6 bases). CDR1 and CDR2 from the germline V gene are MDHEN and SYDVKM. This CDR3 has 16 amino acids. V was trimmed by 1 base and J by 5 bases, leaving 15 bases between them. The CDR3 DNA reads TGTGCCAGCAGTTTATTAGTGGCGGGGCCCCACAATGAGCAGTTCTTC. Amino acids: CASSLLVAGPHNEQFF.

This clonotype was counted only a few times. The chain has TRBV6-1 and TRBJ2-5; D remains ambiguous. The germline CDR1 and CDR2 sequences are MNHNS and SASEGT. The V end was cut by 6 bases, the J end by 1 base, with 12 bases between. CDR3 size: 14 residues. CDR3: CASSSPGFQETQYF. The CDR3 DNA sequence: TGTGCCAGCAGCTCCCCCGGGTTCCAAGAGACCCAGTACTTC.

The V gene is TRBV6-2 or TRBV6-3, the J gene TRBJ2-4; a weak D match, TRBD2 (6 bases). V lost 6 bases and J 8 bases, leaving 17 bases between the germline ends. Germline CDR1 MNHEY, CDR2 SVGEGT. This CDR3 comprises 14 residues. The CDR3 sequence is CASSLRGAGDIQYF. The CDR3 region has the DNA TGTGCCAGCAGCCTTCGCGGGGCCGGGGACATTCAGTACTTC.

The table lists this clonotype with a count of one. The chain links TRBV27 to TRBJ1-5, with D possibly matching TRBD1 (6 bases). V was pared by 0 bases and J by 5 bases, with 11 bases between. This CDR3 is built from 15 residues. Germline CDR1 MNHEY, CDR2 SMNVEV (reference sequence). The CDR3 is CASSLSGTPHQPQHF. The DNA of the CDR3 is TGTGCCAGCAGTTTATCTGGGACACCTCATCAGCCCCAGCATTTT.

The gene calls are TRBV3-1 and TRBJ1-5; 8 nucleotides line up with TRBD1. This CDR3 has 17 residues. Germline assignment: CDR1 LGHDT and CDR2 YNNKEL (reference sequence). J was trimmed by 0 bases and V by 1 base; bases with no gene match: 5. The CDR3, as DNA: TGTGCCAGCAGCCAAGGGACAGGGATCTATAGCAATCAGCCCCAGCATTTT. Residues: CASSQGTGIYSNQPQHF.

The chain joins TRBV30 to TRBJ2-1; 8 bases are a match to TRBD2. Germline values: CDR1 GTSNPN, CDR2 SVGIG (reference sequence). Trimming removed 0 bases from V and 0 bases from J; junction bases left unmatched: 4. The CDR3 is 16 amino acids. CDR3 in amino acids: CAWSVSREGSYNEQFF. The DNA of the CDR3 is TGTGCCTGGAGTGTATCCCGGGAGGGCTCCTACAATGAGCAGTTCTTC.

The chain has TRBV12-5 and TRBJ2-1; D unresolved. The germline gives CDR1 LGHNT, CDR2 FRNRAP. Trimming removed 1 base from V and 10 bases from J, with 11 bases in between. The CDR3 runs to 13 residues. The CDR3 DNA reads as TGTGCTAGTGGTTTGGGCCAAGTTGGGGAGCAGTTCTTC. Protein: CASGLGQVGEQFF.

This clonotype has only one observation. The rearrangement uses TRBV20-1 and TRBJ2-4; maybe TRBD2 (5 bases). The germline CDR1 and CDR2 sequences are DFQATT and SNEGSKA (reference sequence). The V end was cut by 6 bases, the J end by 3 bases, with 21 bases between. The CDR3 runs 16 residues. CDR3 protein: CSAWERRALDKNIQYF. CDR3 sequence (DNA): TGCAGTGCCTGGGAGAGAAGGGCCCTCGACAAAAACATTCAGTACTTC.

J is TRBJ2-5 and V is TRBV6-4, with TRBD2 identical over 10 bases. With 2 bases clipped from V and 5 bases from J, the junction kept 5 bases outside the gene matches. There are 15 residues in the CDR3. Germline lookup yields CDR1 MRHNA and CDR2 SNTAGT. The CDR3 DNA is TGTGCCAGCAGTGACACCTCTAGCGGGAGTGAGACCCAGTACTTC. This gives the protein CASSDTSSGSETQYF.

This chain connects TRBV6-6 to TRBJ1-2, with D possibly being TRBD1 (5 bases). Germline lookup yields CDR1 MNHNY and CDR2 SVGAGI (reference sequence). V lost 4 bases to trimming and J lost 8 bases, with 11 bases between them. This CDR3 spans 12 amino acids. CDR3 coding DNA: TGTGCCAGCAGTTCCGGGGACGAAGGCTACACCTTC. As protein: CASSSGDEGYTF.

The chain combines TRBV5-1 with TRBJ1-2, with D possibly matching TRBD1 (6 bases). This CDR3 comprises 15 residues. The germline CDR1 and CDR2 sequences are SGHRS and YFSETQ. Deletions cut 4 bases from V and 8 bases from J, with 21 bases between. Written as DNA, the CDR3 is TGCGCCAGCAGCAGCCCCGGACAGCCGGTGAGGGGCTACACCTTC. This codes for CASSSPGQPVRGYTF.

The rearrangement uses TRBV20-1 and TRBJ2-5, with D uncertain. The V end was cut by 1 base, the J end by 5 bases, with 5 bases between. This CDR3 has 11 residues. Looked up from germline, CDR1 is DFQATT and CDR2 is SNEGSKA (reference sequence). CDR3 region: CSARALETQYF. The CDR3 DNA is TGCAGTGCTAGAGCACTTGAGACCCAGTACTTC.

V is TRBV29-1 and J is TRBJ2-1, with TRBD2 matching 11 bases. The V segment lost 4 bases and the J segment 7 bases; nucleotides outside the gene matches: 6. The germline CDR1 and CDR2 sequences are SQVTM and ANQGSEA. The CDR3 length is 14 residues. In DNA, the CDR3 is TGCAGCGTTGTAGCGGGAGGGCCGGTAAATGAGCAGTTCTTC. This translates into CSVVAGGPVNEQFF.